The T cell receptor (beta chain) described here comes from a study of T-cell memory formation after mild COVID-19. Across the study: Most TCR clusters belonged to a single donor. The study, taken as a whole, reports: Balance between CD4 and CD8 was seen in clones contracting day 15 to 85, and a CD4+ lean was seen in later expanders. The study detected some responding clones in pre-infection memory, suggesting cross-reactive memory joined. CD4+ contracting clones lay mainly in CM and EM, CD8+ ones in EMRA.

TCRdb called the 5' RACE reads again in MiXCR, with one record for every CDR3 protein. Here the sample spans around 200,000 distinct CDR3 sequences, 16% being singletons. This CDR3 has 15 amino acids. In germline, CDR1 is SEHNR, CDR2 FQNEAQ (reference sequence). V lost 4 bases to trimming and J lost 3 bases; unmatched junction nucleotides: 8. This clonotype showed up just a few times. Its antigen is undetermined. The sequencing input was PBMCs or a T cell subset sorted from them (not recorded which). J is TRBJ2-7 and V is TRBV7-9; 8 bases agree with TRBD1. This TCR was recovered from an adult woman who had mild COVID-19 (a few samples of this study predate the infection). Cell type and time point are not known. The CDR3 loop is CASSSIDRGGYEQYF. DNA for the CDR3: TGTGCCAGCAGCTCAATCGACAGGGGTGGCTACGAGCAGTACTTC.